Below, 8 T cell receptor beta chains from the same sample are listed, as sequenced in a study of early T cells in non-severe SARS-CoV-2 infection. TCRdb itself ran the 5' RACE reads through MiXCR, one entry per CDR3 protein. This sample yields approximately 79,000 distinct CDR3 sequences, of which under 15% are seen a single time; approximately 6% belongs to the top ten. Material for sequencing was whole blood. Receptors were obtained from an adult who was a healthcare worker with PCR-confirmed SARS-CoV-2 infection or an uninfected control (not recorded which).

The count of this clonotype is one. The chain carries TRBV20-1 and TRBJ2-2; D is unresolved. This CDR3 is built from 11 residues. Trimming pared 1 base from V and 5 bases from J, leaving 2 bases between. The V gene's germline CDR1 is DFQATT and CDR2 SNEGSKA (reference sequence). As DNA, the CDR3 is TGCAGTGCTAGAGCAACCGGGGAGCTGTTTTTT. It yields the protein CSARATGELFF.

CDR3 in amino acids: CASSSFGAGQGNSGYTF. The CDR3 DNA reads as TGTGCCAGCAGCTCCTTTGGGGCGGGACAGGGTAATTCTGGCTACACCTTC. The rearrangement links TRBV7-9 to TRBJ1-2, with TRBD1 matching over 9 bases. Germline CDR1 and CDR2: SEHNR and FQNEAQ (reference sequence). CDR3 length: 17 residues. The ends lost 4 bases at V and 7 bases at J; junction bases unmatched: 16.

In its sample, this clonotype was seen once. The rearrangement links TRBV29-1 to TRBJ2-4; the D gene is possibly TRBD1 (6 bases). The CDR3 runs to 14 residues. Deletions cut 1 base from V and 0 bases from J, with 7 bases between. Germline CDR1 SQVTM, CDR2 ANQGSEA. DNA of the CDR3: TGCAGCGTTGAAGGCAGGGGAGCCAAAAACATTCAGTACTTC. This codes for CSVEGRGAKNIQYF.

This clonotype was found many times. The rearrangement links TRBV30 to TRBJ1-4; D gene unclear. The V gene lost 4 bases and the J gene lost 1 base, with 4 bases spanning the gap. The CDR3 has 12 amino acids. Germline V CDR1 and CDR2: GTSNPN, SVGIG (reference sequence). Written as DNA, the CDR3 is TGTGCCTGGACCAGAACTAATGAAAAACTGTTTTTT. Amino acid sequence: CAWTRTNEKLFF.

The chain uses TRBV6-2 or TRBV6-3 and TRBJ2-7; maybe TRBD1 (5 bases). Germline V gene sequence: CDR1 MNHEY, CDR2 SVGEGT. Trimming took 2 bases from V and 3 from J, leaving 8 bases between them. This CDR3 is 13 amino acids long. For the CDR3, the DNA is TGTGCCAGCAGTTACAGTAGGGGCTACGAGCAGTACTTC. Translated: CASSYSRGYEQYF.

This clonotype was recorded a few times. The chain employs TRBV7-9 and TRBJ2-1, with 8 nucleotides matching TRBD2. The CDR3 is 15 residues long. CDR1 is SEHNR, CDR2 FQNEAQ, per germline (reference sequence). The V segment lost 4 bases and the J segment 4 bases; nucleotides outside the gene matches: 6. The CDR3 region has the DNA TGTGCCAGCAGCTCCCCGGGGGGGCGATACAATGAGCAGTTCTTC. Translated: CASSSPGGRYNEQFF.

The rearrangement joins TRBV7-9 to TRBJ2-1; possibly TRBD1 for D (6 bases). The V and J ends lost 5 bases and 0 bases respectively, with 17 bases between them. This CDR3 is 17 amino acids long. Germline loops: CDR1 SEHNR, CDR2 FQNEAQ (reference sequence). The chain's CDR3 is CASSGRGTGFSYNEQFF. CDR3 DNA sequence: TGTGCCAGCAGCGGGCGTGGAACAGGGTTCTCCTACAATGAGCAGTTCTTC.

The genes are TRBV6-5 and TRBJ1-2, with D uncertain. CDR1 MNHEY and CDR2 SVGAGI come from the germline V gene. Trimming removed 2 bases from V and 2 bases from J, with 9 bases in between. The CDR3 covers 14 residues. The CDR3 DNA reads TGTGCCAGCAGTTACCGGCAGGAGAACTATGGCTACACCTTC. It encodes CASSYRQENYGYTF.